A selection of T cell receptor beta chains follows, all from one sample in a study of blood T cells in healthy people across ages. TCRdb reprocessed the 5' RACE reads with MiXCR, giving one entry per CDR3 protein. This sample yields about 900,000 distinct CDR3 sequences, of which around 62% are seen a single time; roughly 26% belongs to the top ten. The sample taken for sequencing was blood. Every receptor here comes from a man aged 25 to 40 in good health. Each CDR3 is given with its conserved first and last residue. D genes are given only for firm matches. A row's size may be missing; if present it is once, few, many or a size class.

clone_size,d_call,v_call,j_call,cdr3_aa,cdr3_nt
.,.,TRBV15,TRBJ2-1,CATSSSLPDNEQFF,TGTGCCACCAGCAGTTCGTTACCTGACAATGAGCAGTTCTTC
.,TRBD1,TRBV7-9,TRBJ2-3,CASSLGNQGVQYF,TGTGCCAGCAGCTTAGGGAATCAGGGGGTCCAGTATTTT
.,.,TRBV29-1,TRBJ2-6,CSVDGTGANVLTF,TGCAGCGTTGATGGCACTGGGGCCAACGTCCTGACTTTC
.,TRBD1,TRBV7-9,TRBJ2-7,CASSTLRGQGSHEQYF,TGTGCCAGCAGCACCCTGCGGGGACAGGGGAGTCACGAGCAGTACTTC
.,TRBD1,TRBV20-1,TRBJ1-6,CSARGGTATYNSPLHF,TGCAGTGCTAGAGGAGGGACAGCTACCTATAATTCACCCCTCCACTTT
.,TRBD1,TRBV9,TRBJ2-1,CASSPGTGNFNEQFF,TGTGCCAGCAGTCCCGGGACAGGGAACTTCAATGAGCAGTTCTTC
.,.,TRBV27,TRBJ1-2,CASSSPTDRQPDDLYGYTF,TGTGCCAGCAGTTCCCCGACAGACCGTCAACCGGATGATTTATATGGCTACACCTTC
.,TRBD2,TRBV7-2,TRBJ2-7,CASSYGGLAPLPYF,TGTGCCAGCAGTTACGGGGGACTAGCGCCCCTCCCGTACTTC
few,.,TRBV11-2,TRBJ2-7,CASSFGLAYEQYF,TGTGCCAGCAGCTTCGGCCTTGCCTACGAGCAGTACTTC
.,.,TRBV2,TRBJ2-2,CASSGGRTGTGELFF,TGTGCCAGCAGTGGCGGGAGGACAGGGACCGGGGAGCTGTTTTTT
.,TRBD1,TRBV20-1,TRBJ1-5,CSVRAGQGGIQPQHF,TGCAGTGTTAGAGCAGGACAGGGCGGTATTCAGCCCCAGCATTTT
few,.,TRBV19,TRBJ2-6,CASSTPPPSSGANVLTF,TGTGCCAGTAGTACCCCTCCCCCCTCCTCTGGGGCCAACGTCCTGACTTTC
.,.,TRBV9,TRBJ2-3,CASSVGGASRNTQYF,TGTGCCAGCAGCGTAGGGGGGGCAAGTCGGAATACGCAGTATTTT
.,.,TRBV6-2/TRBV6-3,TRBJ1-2,CASTSEGVKGYTF,TGTGCCAGCACCTCAGAAGGGGTGAAGGGCTACACCTTC
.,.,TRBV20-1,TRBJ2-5,CSARLRDSWYQETQYF,TGCAGTGCTAGGCTGAGAGACTCTTGGTACCAAGAGACCCAGTACTTC
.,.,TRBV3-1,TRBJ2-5,CASSQEVARWETQYF,TGTGCCAGCAGCCAAGAGGTGGCTAGATGGGAGACCCAGTACTTC
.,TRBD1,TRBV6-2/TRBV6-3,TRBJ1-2,CASQDRGNYGYTF,TGTGCCAGCCAGGACAGGGGCAACTATGGCTACACCTTC
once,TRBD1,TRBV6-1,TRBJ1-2,CASSLTGYGSGYGYTF,TGTGCCAGCAGCCTGACAGGGTACGGGAGTGGGTATGGCTACACCTTC
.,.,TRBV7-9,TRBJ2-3,CASSRQFGQDTQYF,TGTGCCAGCAGCCGCCAATTTGGCCAGGATACGCAGTATTTT
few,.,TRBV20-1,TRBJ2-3,CSARGWGRVDTQYF,TGCAGTGCTAGAGGTTGGGGCCGGGTGGATACGCAGTATTTT
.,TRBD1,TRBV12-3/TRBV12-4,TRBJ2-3,CASRPAGGYHDTQYF,TGTGCCAGCAGACCCGCAGGGGGCTATCACGATACGCAGTATTTT